This T cell receptor beta chain came from a study of blood T cell repertoires in COVID-19. As for the study in general: Samples of COVID-19 (acute and convalescent) were obtained from the United States, Italy and Spain. Sources were T cells, B-cell-depleted T cells, or PBMCs; the material itself was cDNA or gDNA.

Trimming took 6 bases from V and 5 from J, leaving 25 bases between them. Germline V gene sequence: CDR1 SNHLY, CDR2 FYNNEI. This CDR3 comprises 17 residues. Study processing details: Estimated nucleated cell counts came from reference gene primer amplification. Profiling relied on immunoSEQ multiplex PCR, and the TCRdb table lists in-frame clones only, not all of them. D and trimming were read from the DNA, whereas the V and J calls and clone size are those reported in that table. This table holds approximately 200,000 clones, 70% to 90% found once. Sequencing was performed on peripheral blood. This sequence joins TRBV2 and TRBJ1-2, with D possibly TRBD1 on 6 matching bases. The receptor comes from a woman aged 30 to 39 with active or convalescent COVID-19. CDR3 sequence: CASRDMTGLLGWYGYTF. CDR3 in DNA: TGTGCCAGCAGAGATATGACAGGACTCCTAGGGTGGTATGGCTACACCTTC.